The rows below give T cell receptor beta chains drawn from one sample of a study of T cell repertoires in cytomegalovirus infection. In TCRdb, the reads were re-called with MiXCR into one record per CDR3 protein. The sample carries about 180,000 distinct CDR3 sequences, roughly 21% recorded once. What these receptors recognize is not known. The source material was CD8+ T cells from cultured PBMCs, sampled from culture after CMV antigen stimulation. These receptors were collected from a human donor in good health (CMV status not recorded). Some clones in this sample may be carry-over from other donors' samples. Each CDR3 is given with its conserved first and last residue. D genes are given only for firm matches. Some rows have no size entry. The others give once, few or many, or a class for an expanded clone.

J gene | clone size | V gene | D gene | CDR3 DNA | CDR3 protein
TRBJ2-7 | many | TRBV7-9 | NA | TGTGCCAGCAGACCCTCGGACGGTTACGAGCAGTACTTC | CASRPSDGYEQYF
TRBJ2-7 | few | TRBV7-9 | NA | TGTGCCAGCAGCTTATCTGAGGAAGGGGTCTTCCTACCCTACGAGCAGTACTTC | CASSLSEEGVFLPYEQYF
TRBJ2-7 | many | TRBV7-9 | TRBD1 | TGTGCCAGCAGCCCTGACCAGGGGGCCTACGAGCAGTACTTC | CASSPDQGAYEQYF
TRBJ2-3 | NA | TRBV7-8 | TRBD2 | TGTGCCAGCAGCTTAAGGTCTAGCGGGGGCACAGATACGCAGTATTTT | CASSLRSSGGTDTQYF
TRBJ1-1 | NA | TRBV7-2 | NA | TGTGCCAGCAGCTTATTCCGGCAGGGCAGGACTGAAGCTTTCTTT | CASSLFRQGRTEAFF
TRBJ1-5 | few | TRBV7-2 | NA | TGTGCCAGCAGCTTGAACAACGCCCCAAGCAATCAGCCCCAGCATTTT | CASSLNNAPSNQPQHF
TRBJ2-5 | few | TRBV7-9 | NA | TGTGCCAGCAGCCCACTTCAAGAGACCCAGTACTTC | CASSPLQETQYF
TRBJ1-5 | few | TRBV7-8 | TRBD1 | TGTGCCAGCAGCTTAGGCCCGGACAGGGAGGGCCATCAGCCCCAGCATTTT | CASSLGPDREGHQPQHF
TRBJ1-6 | NA | TRBV27 | NA | TGTGCCAGCAGTTCCCTCAGTAATAATTCACCCCTCCACTTT | CASSSLSNNSPLHF
TRBJ2-6 | few | TRBV7-2 | TRBD1 | TGTGCCAGCAGCTTGTACCCTCGGGACAGTCTCTCTGGGGCCAACGTCCTGACTTTC | CASSLYPRDSLSGANVLTF
TRBJ2-1 | few | TRBV4-1 | NA | TGCGCCAGCAGCCAAGCCGGAGAGGTACCCTACAATGAGCAGTTCTTC | CASSQAGEVPYNEQFF
TRBJ1-2 | NA | TRBV7-8 | NA | TGTGCCAGCAGCTTAGCTAGGGACTATGGCTACACCTTC | CASSLARDYGYTF
TRBJ1-1 | few | TRBV6-5 | TRBD1 | TGTGCCAGCAGTTACCCCTCTACAGGGGGGAACACTGAAGCTTTCTTT | CASSYPSTGGNTEAFF
TRBJ2-5 | few | TRBV10-3 | NA | TGTGCCATCAGTGAGTTCCTCGAGACCCAGTACTTC | CAISEFLETQYF
TRBJ1-2 | few | TRBV7-9 | NA | TGTGCCAGCAGCTTGGGGGCAGGGATCAACACCTTC | CASSLGAGINTF
TRBJ1-1 | NA | TRBV6-2/TRBV6-3 | NA | TGTGCCAGCAGTTACCGGCAGGGTCTACATGAAGCTTTCTTT | CASSYRQGLHEAFF
TRBJ1-4 | few | TRBV27 | TRBD1 | TGTGCCACTTCATCCGGGACAGAGAATGAAAAACTGTTTTTT | CATSSGTENEKLFF
TRBJ1-4 | NA | TRBV27 | NA | TGTGCCAGCAGTTTATCAGGGGCGGTAGGGGAAAAACTGTTTTTT | CASSLSGAVGEKLFF
TRBJ2-7 | few | TRBV7-6 | TRBD1 | TGTGCCAGCAGCGAGCTGGGACAGCTGCCCTACGAGCAGTACTTC | CASSELGQLPYEQYF
TRBJ2-2 | NA | TRBV15 | NA | TGTGCCACCAGCAGGGACTCGGGCACCGGGGAGCTGTTTTTT | CATSRDSGTGELFF
TRBJ1-6 | many | TRBV7-3 | NA | TGTGCCAGCAGCTTAAGGATGGCAGGGAGTAATTCACCCCTCCACTTT | CASSLRMAGSNSPLHF
TRBJ2-3 | NA | TRBV7-2 | NA | TGTGCCAGCAGCCAAGGGGGGGGGGGCGGGGATACGCAGTATTTT | CASSQGGGGGDTQYF
TRBJ2-7 | NA | TRBV7-9 | NA | TGTGCCAGCAGCCGCGTGGAATCCACCTACGAGCAGTACTTC | CASSRVESTYEQYF
TRBJ1-1 | NA | TRBV2 | NA | TGTGCCAGCAGCCGAATGGGCGAATTGAACACTGAAGCTTTCTTT | CASSRMGELNTEAFF
TRBJ2-2 | NA | TRBV24-1 | NA | TGTGCCACCAGTGATAGGCTCTTGACCCTTAACACCGGGGAGCTGTTTTTT | CATSDRLLTLNTGELFF
TRBJ2-4 | NA | TRBV3-1 | NA | TGTGCCAGCAGCCGACCGGGACTAGCCAAAAACATTCAGTACTTC | CASSRPGLAKNIQYF
TRBJ2-7 | NA | TRBV20-1 | NA | TGCAGTGCTAGAGGGGGGGCGATGAGCTACGAGCAGTACTTC | CSARGGAMSYEQYF
TRBJ2-3 | NA | TRBV7-2 | NA | TGTGCCAGCAGCTTAGGAGGGGGGGGCGCGGATACGCAGTATTTT | CASSLGGGGADTQYF
TRBJ1-2 | NA | TRBV2 | NA | TGTGCCAGCACCCCCCCTAACAGGGTGTTAGATGGCTACACCTTC | CASTPPNRVLDGYTF
TRBJ1-2 | NA | TRBV30 | TRBD1 | TGTGCCTGGAGCCGACTTGCAGGGGGTCTAGGCGGCTACACCTTC | CAWSRLAGGLGGYTF
TRBJ2-1 | once | TRBV6-5 | TRBD2 | TGTGCCAGCAGTTTCGGACTAGCGGGGGGCGATGAGCAGTTCTTC | CASSFGLAGGDEQFF
TRBJ1-1 | few | TRBV27 | NA | TGTGCCAGCCGACTCCAGTTTCTATGGGGCACTGAAGCTTTCTTT | CASRLQFLWGTEAFF
TRBJ2-3 | NA | TRBV12-3/TRBV12-4 | TRBD2 | TGTGCCGGGGGGGGAACCCAAAGCACAGATACGCAGTATTTT | CAGGGTQSTDTQYF
TRBJ2-6 | few | TRBV4-1 | NA | TGCGCCAGCAGCCAAGTATACTCTGGGGCCAACGTCCTGACTTTC | CASSQVYSGANVLTF
TRBJ2-7 | few | TRBV7-2 | NA | TGTGCCAGCAGCTCCGGCGCCCGGGAGCAGTACTTC | CASSSGAREQYF
TRBJ2-7 | NA | TRBV7-6 | NA | TGTGCCAGCAGCTTAGGGGGACCCTCTTCCCCGAACGAGCAGTACTTC | CASSLGGPSSPNEQYF
TRBJ1-1 | NA | TRBV9 | NA | TGTGCCAGCAGCGTAGGCCCATTGAACACTGAAGCTTTCTTT | CASSVGPLNTEAFF
TRBJ2-1 | few | TRBV12-5 | NA | TGTGCTAGTGGCCCGGAGACCTACAATGAGCAGTTCTTC | CASGPETYNEQFF
TRBJ1-5 | NA | TRBV6-1 | NA | TGTGCCAGCAGTTCCATGACAAATAGCAATCAGCCCCAGCATTTT | CASSSMTNSNQPQHF
TRBJ2-7 | few | TRBV5-1 | TRBD1 | TGCGCCAGCAGCATAGGACAGGGGATCAACGAGCAGTACTTC | CASSIGQGINEQYF
TRBJ2-7 | NA | TRBV5-5 | TRBD1 | TGTGCCAGCAGCTTGGGGGACAGCACCTACGAGCAGTACTTC | CASSLGDSTYEQYF
TRBJ2-2 | NA | TRBV10-3 | NA | TGTGCCATCAGTGAAAGGGGTACCGGGGAGCTGTTTTTT | CAISERGTGELFF
TRBJ1-1 | NA | TRBV5-1 | TRBD1 | TGCGCCAGCGGCACAGGGGGCAGAACTGAAGCTTTCTTT | CASGTGGRTEAFF
TRBJ2-2 | NA | TRBV6-2/TRBV6-3 | NA | TGTGCCAGCAGTTACTCGATCGCAGGAAACACCGGGGAGCTGTTTTTT | CASSYSIAGNTGELFF
TRBJ2-3 | many | TRBV11-2 | TRBD1 | TGTGCCAGCAGCCCCGGGACAGGGGGCTATAGCACAGATACGCAGTATTTT | CASSPGTGGYSTDTQYF
TRBJ2-3 | few | TRBV7-2 | TRBD2 | TGTGCCAGCAGCTTAGTGCTAGCGGTGGTAACTAGCACAGATACGCAGTATTTT | CASSLVLAVVTSTDTQYF
TRBJ2-1 | NA | TRBV6-2/TRBV6-3 | NA | TGTGCCAGCAGTTACTCGGCTAGCAGGGGGGAGAATGAGCAGTTCTTC | CASSYSASRGENEQFF
TRBJ2-3 | NA | TRBV7-6 | NA | TGTGCCAGCAGCCTAGAGACGATCCCCCGCACAGATACGCAGTATTTT | CASSLETIPRTDTQYF